This T cell receptor (beta chain) was found in a study of OX40 agonist ivuxolimab in advanced cancers. Overall study context: The dose of intravenous ivuxolimab that patients received every 2 weeks ranged from 0.01 to 10 mg/kg. Each dose-escalation patient presented with hepatocellular carcinoma, melanoma, renal cell or head and neck cancer. Participants, approximately 83% male, averaged roughly 60 years of age, ranging from 23 to 79.

V shed 4 bases and J shed 0 bases, with 10 bases lying between them. The length of the CDR3 is 15 residues. The germline V gene has CDR1 SNHLY and CDR2 FYNNEI. TCRdb's table, derived via immunoSEQ multiplex PCR, lists solely in-frame clones and lacks some. The data contain roughly 92,000 clones, around 88% of them seen just once; the ten biggest clones take up approximately 1.5%. On cycle 4 day 1 and cycle 7 day 1, as well as at baseline, blood was sampled. The clonotype originates from an adult with an advanced solid tumor such as melanoma, head and neck, liver or kidney cancer. This chain joins TRBV2 and TRBJ1-5; D remains ambiguous. Material: CD4+ or CD8+ T cells sorted from blood, obtained in a trial of the OX40 agonist ivuxolimab. CDR3 loop: CASSVQTTSNQPQHF. CDR3 sequence (DNA): TGTGCCAGCAGTGTGCAGACCACTAGCAATCAGCCCCAGCATTTT. Based on the CDR3 plus reference TRBV2 and TRBJ1-5, the full variable domain is EPEVTQTPSHQVTQMGQEVILRCVPISNHLYFYWYRQILGQKVEFLVSFYNNEISEKSEIFDDQFSVERPDGSNFTLKIRSTKLEDSAMYFCASSVQTTSNQPQHFGDGTRLSIL.